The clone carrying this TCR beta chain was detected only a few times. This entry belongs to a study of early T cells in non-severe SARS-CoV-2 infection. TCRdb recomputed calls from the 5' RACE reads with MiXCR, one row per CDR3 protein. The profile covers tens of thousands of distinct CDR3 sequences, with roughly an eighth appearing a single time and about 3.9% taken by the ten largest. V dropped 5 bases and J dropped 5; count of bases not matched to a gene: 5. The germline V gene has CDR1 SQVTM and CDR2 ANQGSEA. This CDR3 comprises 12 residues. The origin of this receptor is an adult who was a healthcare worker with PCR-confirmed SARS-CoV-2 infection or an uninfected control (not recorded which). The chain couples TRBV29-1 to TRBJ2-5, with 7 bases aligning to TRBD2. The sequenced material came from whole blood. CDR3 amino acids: CSVRLAEETQYF. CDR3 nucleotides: TGCAGCGTTCGACTAGCTGAGGAGACCCAGTACTTC.